A selection of T cell receptor beta chains follows, all from one sample in a study of blood T cell repertoires in COVID-19. The method was immunoSEQ multiplex PCR; TCRdb's version includes in-frame clones alone and lacks a portion of them. Among 100,000 to 150,000 clones listed, roughly 84% were seen once. Material for sequencing was peripheral blood. Receptor source: a woman in her thirties who had recovered from COVID-19. The CDR3 runs from the conserved cysteine through the conserved F or W. The D gene is left open where the match is weak. Clone size is given for some rows only: seen once, a few or many times, or a class if the clone is expanded.

J gene: TRBJ1-6; D gene: -; clone size: -; V gene: TRBV18; CDR3 protein: CASSPTDSVKNSPLHF; CDR3 DNA: TGTGCCAGCTCACCAACGGACAGCGTTAAAAATTCACCCCTCCACTTT
J gene: TRBJ1-1; D gene: -; clone size: -; V gene: TRBV6-5; CDR3 protein: CASRGSVNTEAFF; CDR3 DNA: TGTGCCAGCCGGGGGAGCGTGAACACTGAAGCTTTCTTT
J gene: TRBJ2-7; D gene: -; clone size: -; V gene: TRBV7-2; CDR3 protein: CASSNFLSSYEQYF; CDR3 DNA: TGTGCCAGCAGCAACTTTCTTTCCTCCTACGAGCAGTACTTC
J gene: TRBJ2-7; D gene: -; clone size: few; V gene: TRBV6-6; CDR3 protein: CASSYSLPLYF; CDR3 DNA: TGTGCCAGCAGTTACTCACTCCCCTTGTACTTC
J gene: TRBJ2-7; D gene: -; clone size: -; V gene: TRBV4-1; CDR3 protein: CASSQVWGRTDEQYF; CDR3 DNA: TGCGCCAGCAGCCAAGTATGGGGAAGGACTGACGAGCAGTACTTC
J gene: TRBJ1-2; D gene: TRBD1; clone size: -; V gene: TRBV7-9; CDR3 protein: CASSPIAGTVLTSNYGYTF; CDR3 DNA: TGTGCCAGCAGTCCGATCGCCGGGACAGTACTAACGTCTAACTATGGCTACACCTTC
J gene: TRBJ2-7; D gene: TRBD2; clone size: -; V gene: TRBV5-5; CDR3 protein: CASSFDLGGIYEQYF; CDR3 DNA: TGTGCCAGCAGCTTTGATCTGGGGGGGATCTACGAGCAGTACTTC
J gene: TRBJ1-6; D gene: -; clone size: few; V gene: TRBV7-9; CDR3 protein: CASSLNLGSPLHF; CDR3 DNA: TGTGCCAGCAGCTTAAACCTAGGTTCACCCCTCCACTTT
J gene: TRBJ1-1; D gene: -; clone size: -; V gene: TRBV20-1; CDR3 protein: CSGGRSEAFF; CDR3 DNA: TGCAGTGGCGGGAGGTCTGAAGCTTTCTTT
J gene: TRBJ2-2; D gene: TRBD2; clone size: -; V gene: TRBV3-1/TRBV3-2; CDR3 protein: CASSPGLAGGTNTGELFF; CDR3 DNA: TGTGCCAGCAGCCCCGGACTAGCGGGGGGGACGAACACCGGGGAGCTGTTTTTT
J gene: TRBJ2-3; D gene: TRBD2; clone size: -; V gene: TRBV6-5; CDR3 protein: CASSSIFGTRLDTQYF; CDR3 DNA: TGTGCCAGCAGTTCGATCTTCGGGACTAGGTTAGATACGCAGTATTTT
J gene: TRBJ1-6; D gene: -; clone size: -; V gene: TRBV7-2; CDR3 protein: CASSPRTVTGSPLHF; CDR3 DNA: TGTGCCAGCAGCCCACGGACAGTGACGGGGTCACCCCTCCACTTT
J gene: TRBJ2-5; D gene: TRBD2; clone size: -; V gene: TRBV27; CDR3 protein: CASSLSGTKNSQTQYF; CDR3 DNA: TGTGCCAGCAGTTTATCCGGGACTAAGAACAGTCAGACCCAGTACTTC
J gene: TRBJ2-4; D gene: TRBD1; clone size: once; V gene: TRBV5-6; CDR3 protein: CASSLQGQGLNIQYF; CDR3 DNA: TGTGCCAGCAGCTTGCAGGGACAGGGTTTAAACATTCAGTACTTC
J gene: TRBJ2-7; D gene: -; clone size: -; V gene: TRBV6-6; CDR3 protein: CASSYSTGEQYF; CDR3 DNA: TGTGCCAGCAGTTACTCGACGGGTGAGCAGTACTTC
J gene: TRBJ1-5; D gene: -; clone size: -; V gene: TRBV7-8; CDR3 protein: CASSLFARVGDQPQHF; CDR3 DNA: TGTGCCAGCAGCTTATTCGCCAGGGTTGGAGATCAGCCCCAGCATTTT
J gene: TRBJ1-2; D gene: TRBD1; clone size: once; V gene: TRBV3-1/TRBV3-2; CDR3 protein: CASSQRDRGGYGYTF; CDR3 DNA: TGTGCCAGCAGCCAAAGGGACAGGGGTGGCTATGGCTACACCTTC
J gene: TRBJ2-5; D gene: -; clone size: -; V gene: TRBV9; CDR3 protein: CASSPGGKSRRGETQYF; CDR3 DNA: TGTGCCAGCAGCCCCGGAGGGAAAAGCCGGAGGGGCGAGACCCAGTACTTC
J gene: TRBJ1-2; D gene: -; clone size: -; V gene: TRBV5-8; CDR3 protein: CASSSRPGSSGYTF; CDR3 DNA: TGTGCCAGCAGCAGTCGACCGGGATCTTCGGGCTACACCTTC
J gene: TRBJ1-2; D gene: TRBD1; clone size: -; V gene: TRBV2; CDR3 protein: CASRTDRGRDGYTF; CDR3 DNA: TGTGCCAGCAGGACAGACAGGGGGAGGGATGGCTACACCTTC
J gene: TRBJ2-7; D gene: -; clone size: -; V gene: TRBV5-1; CDR3 protein: CASSSLPLYEQYF; CDR3 DNA: TGCGCCAGCAGCTCTCTACCCCTCTACGAGCAGTACTTC
J gene: TRBJ2-1; D gene: -; clone size: -; V gene: TRBV4-2; CDR3 protein: CASSQEVQGRRVYNEQFF; CDR3 DNA: TGTGCCAGCAGCCAAGAGGTACAGGGGCGGAGGGTCTACAATGAGCAGTTCTTC
J gene: TRBJ1-1; D gene: -; clone size: -; V gene: TRBV11-2; CDR3 protein: CASRVRAGDTEAFF; CDR3 DNA: TGTGCCAGCAGGGTAAGGGCCGGGGACACTGAAGCTTTCTTT
J gene: TRBJ2-1; D gene: TRBD1; clone size: -; V gene: TRBV24-1; CDR3 protein: CATAGQGNNEQFF; CDR3 DNA: TGTGCCACCGCGGGACAGGGGAACAATGAGCAGTTCTTC
J gene: TRBJ1-2; D gene: -; clone size: -; V gene: TRBV19; CDR3 protein: CASSRGGSYGYTF; CDR3 DNA: TGTGCCAGTAGTCGCGGGGGAAGCTATGGCTACACCTTC
J gene: TRBJ2-7; D gene: -; clone size: -; V gene: TRBV5-6; CDR3 protein: CASSFSFSYEQYF; CDR3 DNA: TGTGCCAGCAGCTTTTCTTTCTCCTACGAGCAGTACTTC
J gene: TRBJ1-4; D gene: -; clone size: -; V gene: TRBV5-4; CDR3 protein: CASSSLGGGPNEKLFF; CDR3 DNA: TGTGCCAGCAGTTCCTTGGGAGGGGGACCTAATGAAAAACTGTTTTTT
J gene: TRBJ2-3; D gene: -; clone size: -; V gene: TRBV11-2; CDR3 protein: CASSLDLPSDTQYF; CDR3 DNA: TGTGCCAGCAGCTTAGATCTCCCGTCAGATACGCAGTATTTT
J gene: TRBJ2-1; D gene: -; clone size: medium-sized; V gene: TRBV7-9; CDR3 protein: CASSFGESSYNEQFF; CDR3 DNA: TGTGCCAGCAGCTTTGGGGAGAGCTCCTACAATGAGCAGTTCTTC
J gene: TRBJ2-3; D gene: -; clone size: few; V gene: TRBV19; CDR3 protein: CASSIGTGSTDTQYF; CDR3 DNA: TGTGCCAGTAGTATAGGGACTGGCTCCACAGATACGCAGTATTTT
J gene: TRBJ2-2; D gene: -; clone size: -; V gene: TRBV7-3; CDR3 protein: CASSPTAPRGELFF; CDR3 DNA: TGTGCCAGCAGCCCCACCGCACCGCGGGGGGAGCTGTTTTTT
J gene: TRBJ1-4; D gene: -; clone size: -; V gene: TRBV6-6; CDR3 protein: CACSGHRYNEKLFF; CDR3 DNA: TGTGCCTGCAGCGGACACCGATATAATGAAAAACTGTTTTTT
J gene: TRBJ2-7; D gene: -; clone size: -; V gene: TRBV4-1; CDR3 protein: CASSQVARGPTYEQYF; CDR3 DNA: TGCGCCAGCAGCCAAGTAGCAAGGGGCCCCACCTACGAGCAGTACTTC
J gene: TRBJ1-5; D gene: TRBD1; clone size: -; V gene: TRBV2; CDR3 protein: CASSLQGAYNQPQHF; CDR3 DNA: TGTGCCAGCAGTCTGCAGGGGGCCTATAATCAGCCCCAGCATTTT
J gene: TRBJ2-5; D gene: -; clone size: -; V gene: TRBV13; CDR3 protein: CASSPRDKSWETQYF; CDR3 DNA: TGTGCCAGCAGCCCCCGGGACAAAAGTTGGGAGACCCAGTACTTC
J gene: TRBJ2-3; D gene: TRBD2; clone size: -; V gene: TRBV2; CDR3 protein: CASSPLRGAHPSTDTQYF; CDR3 DNA: TGTGCCAGCAGCCCGTTGCGGGGGGCGCATCCTAGCACAGATACGCAGTATTTT
J gene: TRBJ1-1; D gene: TRBD1; clone size: -; V gene: TRBV5-1; CDR3 protein: CASSLGDRGRTEAFF; CDR3 DNA: TGCGCCAGCAGCTTGGGTGACAGGGGGCGCACTGAAGCTTTCTTT
J gene: TRBJ1-2; D gene: -; clone size: -; V gene: TRBV2; CDR3 protein: CASSENSSYGYTF; CDR3 DNA: TGTGCCAGCAGTGAGAACAGCTCCTATGGCTACACCTTC
J gene: TRBJ2-5; D gene: -; clone size: -; V gene: TRBV6-5; CDR3 protein: CASSLGPASQETQYF; CDR3 DNA: TGTGCCAGCAGCCTAGGTCCAGCAAGCCAAGAGACCCAGTACTTC
J gene: TRBJ2-1; D gene: TRBD1; clone size: -; V gene: TRBV13; CDR3 protein: CASSGEGQSYNEQFF; CDR3 DNA: TGTGCCAGCAGCGGAGAGGGACAGTCCTACAATGAGCAGTTCTTC
J gene: TRBJ2-1; D gene: TRBD1; clone size: -; V gene: TRBV10-2; CDR3 protein: CASSLGQGTHNEQFF; CDR3 DNA: TGCGCCAGCAGTCTCGGACAGGGCACTCACAATGAGCAGTTCTTC
J gene: TRBJ2-3; D gene: -; clone size: few; V gene: TRBV20-1; CDR3 protein: CSASFGSVPPTQYF; CDR3 DNA: TGCAGTGCTAGTTTTGGAAGCGTACCCCCGACGCAGTATTTT
J gene: TRBJ1-1; D gene: -; clone size: -; V gene: TRBV4-1; CDR3 protein: CASAVTGNTEAFF; CDR3 DNA: TGCGCCAGCGCCGTGACAGGGAACACTGAAGCTTTCTTT
J gene: TRBJ1-2; D gene: TRBD1; clone size: -; V gene: TRBV9; CDR3 protein: CASSGLGTESNYGYTF; CDR3 DNA: TGTGCCAGCAGCGGTTTAGGGACAGAGAGTAACTATGGCTACACCTTC
J gene: TRBJ1-5; D gene: -; clone size: -; V gene: TRBV15; CDR3 protein: CATSRDPGLGQPQHF; CDR3 DNA: TGTGCCACCAGCAGAGATCCGGGACTTGGTCAGCCCCAGCATTTT
J gene: TRBJ1-1; D gene: -; clone size: -; V gene: TRBV7-9; CDR3 protein: CASRTTGINTEAFF; CDR3 DNA: TGTGCCAGCAGAACCACAGGGATCAACACTGAAGCTTTCTTT
J gene: TRBJ1-6; D gene: TRBD1; clone size: -; V gene: TRBV11-2; CDR3 protein: CASSSTGEEEPLHF; CDR3 DNA: TGTGCCAGCAGCTCGACAGGGGAAGAGGAACCCCTCCACTTT
J gene: TRBJ2-3; D gene: TRBD2; clone size: -; V gene: TRBV7-6; CDR3 protein: CASSLESSGRANPDTQYF; CDR3 DNA: TGTGCCAGCAGCTTAGAGTCTAGCGGGAGGGCCAACCCAGATACGCAGTATTTT
J gene: TRBJ2-1; D gene: TRBD2; clone size: -; V gene: TRBV5-4; CDR3 protein: CASSLDGLAGVNEQFF; CDR3 DNA: TGTGCCAGCAGCTTGGACGGACTAGCGGGAGTAAATGAGCAGTTCTTC
J gene: TRBJ1-1; D gene: -; clone size: -; V gene: TRBV7-2; CDR3 protein: CASSLVGRNTEAFF; CDR3 DNA: TGTGCCAGCAGCTTAGTCGGGAGGAACACTGAAGCTTTCTTT
J gene: TRBJ2-3; D gene: TRBD2; clone size: -; V gene: TRBV10-3; CDR3 protein: CAISPLAGATDTQYF; CDR3 DNA: TGTGCCATCAGTCCTTTGGCGGGAGCGACAGATACGCAGTATTTT
J gene: TRBJ1-5; D gene: TRBD1; clone size: -; V gene: TRBV9; CDR3 protein: CATRTGVYSNQPQHF; CDR3 DNA: TGTGCCACCAGGACAGGGGTTTATAGCAATCAGCCCCAGCATTTT
J gene: TRBJ2-1; D gene: -; clone size: -; V gene: TRBV7-2; CDR3 protein: CASSTDYYNEQFF; CDR3 DNA: TGTGCCAGCAGCACCGACTATTACAATGAGCAGTTCTTC
J gene: TRBJ2-3; D gene: TRBD2; clone size: -; V gene: TRBV5-5; CDR3 protein: CASSPGLAKSTDTQYF; CDR3 DNA: TGTGCCAGCAGCCCGGGACTAGCGAAAAGCACAGATACGCAGTATTTT
J gene: TRBJ1-2; D gene: TRBD1; clone size: -; V gene: TRBV18; CDR3 protein: CASSPLPQGDGYTF; CDR3 DNA: TGTGCCAGCTCACCACTGCCCCAGGGGGATGGCTACACCTTC
J gene: TRBJ2-3; D gene: -; clone size: -; V gene: TRBV7-7; CDR3 protein: CASSEGGGRADTQYF; CDR3 DNA: TGTGCTAGCAGCGAAGGTGGCGGGCGGGCAGATACGCAGTATTTT
J gene: TRBJ2-1; D gene: TRBD2; clone size: -; V gene: TRBV4-1; CDR3 protein: CASSPGLAGGPPYNEQFF; CDR3 DNA: TGCGCCAGCAGCCCGGGACTAGCGGGAGGGCCTCCCTACAATGAGCAGTTCTTC
J gene: TRBJ1-5; D gene: -; clone size: -; V gene: TRBV9; CDR3 protein: CASSVVSGINQPQHF; CDR3 DNA: TGTGCCAGCAGCGTAGTGTCAGGGATCAATCAGCCCCAGCATTTT
J gene: TRBJ2-7; D gene: -; clone size: -; V gene: TRBV11-2; CDR3 protein: CASSQYEQYF; CDR3 DNA: TGTGCCAGCAGCCAATACGAGCAGTACTTC
J gene: TRBJ2-7; D gene: -; clone size: -; V gene: TRBV5-5; CDR3 protein: CASSYLGQVFYEQYF; CDR3 DNA: TGTGCCAGCAGCTATCTTGGGCAGGTTTTTTACGAGCAGTACTTC